This TCR beta chain was sequenced in a study of cytomegalovirus exposure and HLA in healthy donors. Overall study results and limits: The listing of 150 to 200 TCR beta chains classed them as cytomegalovirus-associated.

Primers included in the PCR were 60 Vbeta and 13 Jbeta primers. The assay was immunoSEQ multiplex PCR, and TCRdb's table has in-frame clones only and misses some. This table has 100,000 to 120,000 clones, about 78% appearing once. This CDR3 region has 12 residues. CDR1 is MDHEN, CDR2 SYDVKM, per germline. The ends were cut back, 5 bases at V and 8 bases at J, with 12 bases in the middle. As to this clone: Antigen unknown.

The receptor was derived from a man aged 25 to 45 in good health and CMV-seronegative. The sequenced sample was PBMCs. J is TRBJ1-1 and V is TRBV28; D is ambiguous. CDR3 loop: CASSERLSEAFF. In nucleotides, the CDR3 is TGTGCCAGCAGTGAAAGACTCTCCGAAGCTTTCTTT.